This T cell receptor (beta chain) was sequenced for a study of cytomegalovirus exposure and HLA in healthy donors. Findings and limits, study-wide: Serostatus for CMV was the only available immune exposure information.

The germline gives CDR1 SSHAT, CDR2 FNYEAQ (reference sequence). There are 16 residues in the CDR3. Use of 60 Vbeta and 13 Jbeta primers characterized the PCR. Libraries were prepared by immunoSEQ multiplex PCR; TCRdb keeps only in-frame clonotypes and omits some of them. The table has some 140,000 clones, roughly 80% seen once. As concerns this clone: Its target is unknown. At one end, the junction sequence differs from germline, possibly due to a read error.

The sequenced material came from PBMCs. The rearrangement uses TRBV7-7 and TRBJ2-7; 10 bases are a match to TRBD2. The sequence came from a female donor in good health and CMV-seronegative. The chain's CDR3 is CASSYSGGTVLHEQYF. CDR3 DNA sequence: TGTGCTAGCAGCTATAGCGGGGGGACTGTTCTCCACGAGCAGTACTTC. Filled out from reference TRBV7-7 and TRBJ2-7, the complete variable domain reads GAGVSQSPRYKVTKRGQDVTLRCDPISSHATLYWYQQALGQGPEFLTYFNYEAQPDKSGLPSDRFSAERPEGSISTLTIQRTEQRDSAMYRCASSYSGGTVLHEQYFGPGTRLTVT.